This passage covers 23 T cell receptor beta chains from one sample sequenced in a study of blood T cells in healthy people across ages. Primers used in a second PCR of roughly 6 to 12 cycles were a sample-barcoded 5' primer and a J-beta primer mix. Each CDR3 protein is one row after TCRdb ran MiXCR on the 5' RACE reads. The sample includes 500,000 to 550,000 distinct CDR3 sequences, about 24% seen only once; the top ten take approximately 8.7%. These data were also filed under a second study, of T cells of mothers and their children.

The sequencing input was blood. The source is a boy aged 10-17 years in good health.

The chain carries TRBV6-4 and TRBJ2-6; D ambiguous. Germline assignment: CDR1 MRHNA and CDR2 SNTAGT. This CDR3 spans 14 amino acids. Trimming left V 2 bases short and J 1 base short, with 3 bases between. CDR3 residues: CASSDGSGANVLTF. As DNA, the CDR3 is TGTGCCAGCAGTGACGGTTCTGGGGCCAACGTCCTGACTTTC.

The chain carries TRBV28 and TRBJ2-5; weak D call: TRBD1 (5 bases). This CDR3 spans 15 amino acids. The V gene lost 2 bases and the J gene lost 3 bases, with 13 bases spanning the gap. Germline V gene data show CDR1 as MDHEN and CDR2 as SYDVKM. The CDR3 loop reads CASSLGAGLEETQYF. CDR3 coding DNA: TGTGCCAGCAGTTTAGGGGCAGGCCTTGAAGAGACCCAGTACTTC.

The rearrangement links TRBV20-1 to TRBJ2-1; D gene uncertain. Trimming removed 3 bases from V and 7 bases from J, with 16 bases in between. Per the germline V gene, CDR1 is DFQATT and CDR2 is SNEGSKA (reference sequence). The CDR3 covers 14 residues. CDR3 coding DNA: TGCAGTGCTAGTTCGCCCCTGGGTGAGAATGAGCAGTTCTTC. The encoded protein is CSASSPLGENEQFF.

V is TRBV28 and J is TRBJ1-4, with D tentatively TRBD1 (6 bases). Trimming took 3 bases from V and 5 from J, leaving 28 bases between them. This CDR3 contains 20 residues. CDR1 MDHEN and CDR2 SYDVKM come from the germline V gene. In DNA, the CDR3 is TGTGCCAGCAGTTTTAGGCGGGGGCGATTAATCGCCCAAGAAAATGAAAAACTGTTTTTT. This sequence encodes CASSFRRGRLIAQENEKLFF. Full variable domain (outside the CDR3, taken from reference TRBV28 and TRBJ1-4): DVKVTQSSRYLVKRTGEKVFLECVQDMDHENMFWYRQDPGLGLRLIYFSYDVKMKEKGDIPEGYSVSREKKERFSLILESASTNQTSMYLCASSFRRGRLIAQENEKLFFGSGTQLSVL.

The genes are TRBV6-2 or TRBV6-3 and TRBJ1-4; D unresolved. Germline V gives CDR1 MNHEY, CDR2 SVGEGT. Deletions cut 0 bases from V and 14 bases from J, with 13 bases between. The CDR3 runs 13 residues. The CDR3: CASSYSGGIRLFF. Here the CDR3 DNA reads TGTGCCAGCAGTTACTCGGGCGGAATTCGGCTGTTTTTT.

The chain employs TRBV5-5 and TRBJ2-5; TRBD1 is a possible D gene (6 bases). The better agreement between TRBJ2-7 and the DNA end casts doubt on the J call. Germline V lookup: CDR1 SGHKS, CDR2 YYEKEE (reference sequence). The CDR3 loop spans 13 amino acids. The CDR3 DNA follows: TGTGCCAGCAGACATACAGGGTTCTACGAGCAGTACTTC. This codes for CASRHTGFYEQYF.

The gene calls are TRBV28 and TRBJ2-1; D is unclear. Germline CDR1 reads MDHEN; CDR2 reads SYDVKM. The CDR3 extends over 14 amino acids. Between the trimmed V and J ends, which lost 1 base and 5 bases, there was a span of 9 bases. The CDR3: CASSLFRQHNEQFF. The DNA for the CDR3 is TGTGCCAGCAGTTTATTTCGTCAGCACAATGAGCAGTTCTTC. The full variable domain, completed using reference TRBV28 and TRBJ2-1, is DVKVTQSSRYLVKRTGEKVFLECVQDMDHENMFWYRQDPGLGLRLIYFSYDVKMKEKGDIPEGYSVSREKKERFSLILESASTNQTSMYLCASSLFRQHNEQFFGPGTRLTVL.

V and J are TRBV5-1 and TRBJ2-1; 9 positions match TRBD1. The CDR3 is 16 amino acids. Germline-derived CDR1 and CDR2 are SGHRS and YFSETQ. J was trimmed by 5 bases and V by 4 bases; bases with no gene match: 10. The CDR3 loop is CASSLGTGQGHNEQFF. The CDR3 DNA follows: TGCGCCAGCAGCCTGGGGACGGGACAGGGTCACAATGAGCAGTTCTTC.

CDR3 nucleotides: TGTGCCAGCAGCTTTGGGCAGGGGCTATCCGAGCAGTACTTC. This sequence encodes CASSFGQGLSEQYF. The chain carries TRBV11-2 and TRBJ2-7, with a tentative D call TRBD1 (6 bases). Trimming took off 3 bases at V and 6 bases at J, with 15 bases between the two ends. Per the germline V gene, CDR1 is SGHAT and CDR2 is FQNNGV. CDR3 length: 14 amino acids.

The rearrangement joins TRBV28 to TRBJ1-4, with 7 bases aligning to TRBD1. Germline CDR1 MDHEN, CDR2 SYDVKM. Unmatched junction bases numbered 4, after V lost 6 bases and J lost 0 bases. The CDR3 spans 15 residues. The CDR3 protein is CASRQTGTTNEKLFF. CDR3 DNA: TGTGCCAGCAGACAGACAGGGACAACTAATGAAAAACTGTTTTTT.

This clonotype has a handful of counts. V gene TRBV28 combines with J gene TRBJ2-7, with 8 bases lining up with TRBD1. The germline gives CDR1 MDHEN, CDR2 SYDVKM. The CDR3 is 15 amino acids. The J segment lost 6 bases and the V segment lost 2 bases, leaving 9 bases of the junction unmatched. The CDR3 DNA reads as TGTGCCAGCAGTTTAACCTCGACAGGGGAGTCCGAGCAGTACTTC. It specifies CASSLTSTGESEQYF.

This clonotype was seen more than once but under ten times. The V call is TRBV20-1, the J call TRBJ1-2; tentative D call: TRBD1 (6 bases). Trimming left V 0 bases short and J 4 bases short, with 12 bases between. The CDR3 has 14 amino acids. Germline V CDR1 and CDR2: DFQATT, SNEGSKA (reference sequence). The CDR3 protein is CSARDGTGIYGYTF. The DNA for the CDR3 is TGCAGTGCTAGAGACGGTACAGGGATCTATGGCTACACCTTC.

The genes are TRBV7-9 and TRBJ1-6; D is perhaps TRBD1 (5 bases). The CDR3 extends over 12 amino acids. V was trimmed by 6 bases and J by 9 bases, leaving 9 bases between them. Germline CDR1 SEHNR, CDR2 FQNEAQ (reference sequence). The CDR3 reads CASSSRGSPLHF. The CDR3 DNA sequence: TGTGCCAGCAGTTCGAGGGGTTCACCCCTCCACTTT.

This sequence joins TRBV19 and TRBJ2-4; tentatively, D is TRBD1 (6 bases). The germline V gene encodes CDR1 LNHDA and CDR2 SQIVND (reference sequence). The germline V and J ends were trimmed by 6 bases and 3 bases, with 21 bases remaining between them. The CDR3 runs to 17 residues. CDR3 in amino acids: CASSIKGVLYGKNIQYF. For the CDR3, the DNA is TGTGCCAGTAGCATAAAGGGGGTGCTCTATGGCAAAAACATTCAGTACTTC.

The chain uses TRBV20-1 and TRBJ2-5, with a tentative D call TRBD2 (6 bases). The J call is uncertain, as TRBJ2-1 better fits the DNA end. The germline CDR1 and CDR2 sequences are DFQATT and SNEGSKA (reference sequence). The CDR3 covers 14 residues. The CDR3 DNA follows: TGCAGTGCTAGATCGCGGGGCCCTTACAATGAGCAGTTCTTC. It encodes CSARSRGPYNEQFF.

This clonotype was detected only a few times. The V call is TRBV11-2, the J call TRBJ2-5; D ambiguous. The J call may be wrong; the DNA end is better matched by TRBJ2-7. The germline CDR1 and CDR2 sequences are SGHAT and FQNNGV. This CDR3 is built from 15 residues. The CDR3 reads CASSLDIGQLYEQYF. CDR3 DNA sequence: TGTGCCAGCAGCTTAGATATAGGGCAGCTCTACGAGCAGTACTTC.

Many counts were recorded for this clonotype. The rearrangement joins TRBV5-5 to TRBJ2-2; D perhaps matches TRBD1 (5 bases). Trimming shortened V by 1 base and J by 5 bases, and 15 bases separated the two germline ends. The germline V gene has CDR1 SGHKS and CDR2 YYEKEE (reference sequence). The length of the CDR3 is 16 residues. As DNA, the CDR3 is TGTGCCAGCAGCTTGCACCCGACAGCCGGAACCGGGGAGCTGTTTTTT. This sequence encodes CASSLHPTAGTGELFF.

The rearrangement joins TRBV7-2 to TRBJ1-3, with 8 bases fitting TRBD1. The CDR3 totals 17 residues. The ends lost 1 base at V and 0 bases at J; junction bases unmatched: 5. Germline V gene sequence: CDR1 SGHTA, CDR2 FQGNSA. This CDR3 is CASSLGQGAFSGNTIYF. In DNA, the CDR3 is TGTGCCAGCAGCTTAGGGCAGGGGGCCTTCTCTGGAAACACCATATATTTT.

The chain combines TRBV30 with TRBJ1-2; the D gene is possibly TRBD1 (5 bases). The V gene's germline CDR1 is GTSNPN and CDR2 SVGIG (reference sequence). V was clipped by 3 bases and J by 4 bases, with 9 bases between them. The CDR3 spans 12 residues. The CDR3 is CAWSGGGYGYTF. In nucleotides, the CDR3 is TGTGCCTGGAGCGGGGGAGGCTATGGCTACACCTTC.

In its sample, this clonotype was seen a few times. CDR3 protein: CASSFGTVPYEQYF. CDR3 nucleotides: TGCGCCAGCAGCTTTGGGACCGTACCCTACGAGCAGTACTTC. The chain is built from TRBV5-1 and TRBJ2-7; the D call may be TRBD1 or TRBD2 (5 bases each). CDR1 and CDR2 from the germline V gene are SGHRS and YFSETQ. This CDR3 is built from 14 residues. Trimming took off 2 bases at V and 2 bases at J, with 11 bases between the two ends.

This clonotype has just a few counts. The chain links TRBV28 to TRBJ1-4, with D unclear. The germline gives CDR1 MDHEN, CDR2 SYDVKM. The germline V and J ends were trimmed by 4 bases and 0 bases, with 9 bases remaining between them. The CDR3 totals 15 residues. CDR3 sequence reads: CASSSQKTTNEKLFF. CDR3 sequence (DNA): TGTGCCAGCAGTTCCCAAAAGACAACTAATGAAAAACTGTTTTTT.

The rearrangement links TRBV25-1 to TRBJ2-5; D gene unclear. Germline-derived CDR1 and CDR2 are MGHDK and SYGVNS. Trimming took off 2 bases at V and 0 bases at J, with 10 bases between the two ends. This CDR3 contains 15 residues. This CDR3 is CASSELFGHQETQYF. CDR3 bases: TGTGCCAGCAGTGAACTTTTTGGGCACCAAGAGACCCAGTACTTC.

CDR3 bases: TGCGCCAGCAGGTCAGCCTGGTCGGGCACAGATACGCAGTATTTT. This encodes CASRSAWSGTDTQYF. The J gene is TRBJ2-3, the V gene TRBV4-1; D unclear. The CDR3 has 15 residues. Germline values: CDR1 MGHRA, CDR2 YSYEKL. The ends were cut back, 6 bases at V and 1 base at J, with 14 bases in the middle.